The rows below give T cell receptor beta chains drawn from one sample of a study of shared clonotypes between healthy human individuals. The method was immunoSEQ multiplex PCR; TCRdb's version includes in-frame clones alone and lacks a portion of them. This sample has about 2 million clones, with over 85% found just once. The sample was naive CD8+ T cells sorted from blood. These receptors came from a man aged 18 to 29 in good health. The CDR3 runs from the conserved cysteine through the conserved F or W.

V	J	CDR3
TRBV27	TRBJ2-7	CASSAGLPGYEQYF
TRBV7-9	TRBJ2-2	CASSRRQPNTGELFF
TRBV15	TRBJ2-1	CATSRADRSEQFF
TRBV4-1	TRBJ1-6	CASSQVPGQGSYSPLHF
TRBV28	TRBJ2-4	CASSLPLAGGPDIQYF
TRBV14	TRBJ2-6	CASKGQGNSGANVLTF
TRBV10-1	TRBJ1-4	CASSESGRRVF
TRBV7-9	TRBJ2-3	CASSPGMPSQYF
TRBV27	TRBJ1-2	CASSTTQNYGYTF
TRBV4-1	TRBJ1-4	CASSLHPTLPGEKLFF
TRBV6-6	TRBJ1-5	CASSLQGVDQPQHF
TRBV11-2	TRBJ2-4	CASSPSDRLGNIQYF
TRBV4-1	TRBJ2-7	CASSQGLAGAYEQYF